The clone carrying this T cell receptor (beta chain) was seen many times. This entry is derived from a study of identical twins. TCRdb re-called the 5' RACE reads with MiXCR, one entry per CDR3 protein. This sample has about 260,000 distinct CDR3 sequences; roughly 7% occur once, and the top ten carry roughly 3.6%. The CDR3 runs 19 residues. CDR1 and CDR2 from the germline V gene are SGHRS and YFSETQ. Trimming took 2 bases from V and 3 from J, leaving 26 bases between them. This sample was shared with a second study, whose subject was yellow fever vaccine responses in identical twins.

This sequence originates from a woman under 30 in good health. The specimen was memory (CD45RO+) T cells sorted from blood. The chain joins TRBV5-1 to TRBJ1-1; the D gene is possibly TRBD1 (6 bases). The CDR3 nucleotides are TGCGCCAGCAGCTTCGGGACATCTAATCTCGCTTTACGAGACACTGAAGCTTTCTTT. This translates into CASSFGTSNLALRDTEAFF. Drawing the rest from reference TRBV5-1 and TRBJ1-1, the complete variable domain is KAGVTQTPRYLIKTRGQQVTLSCSPISGHRSVSWYQQTPGQGLQFLFEYFSETQRNKGNFPGRFSGRQFSNSRSEMNVSTLELGDSALYLCASSFGTSNLALRDTEAFFGQGTRLTVV.